This T cell receptor beta chain stems from a study of B cell selection in AIRE deficiency. Clones were sequenced by immunoSEQ multiplex PCR, and TCRdb holds only the in-frame ones, with some missing. Of about 26,000 clones listed, about 90% are singletons. Regulatory T cells were sorted as CD4+CD25hiCD127low/negative. Controls came from healthy donors unrelated to patients. This clonotype originated in a human donor in good health. The sequencing sample was made of CD4+CD25+ Tregs sorted from PBMCs.

CDR3 nucleotides: TGTGCCAGCAGTGTTCACCCGGGGACAGGGACTGGGGCCAACGTCCTGACTTTC. Its protein is CASSVHPGTGTGANVLTF. V gene TRBV2 combines with J gene TRBJ2-6; the match to TRBD1 covers 9 bases. Germline-derived CDR1 and CDR2 are SNHLY and FYNNEI. CDR3 length equals 18 residues. Trimming at V came to 4 bases and at J to 2 bases, leaving 9 bases not matched to a gene.